Listed below are T cell receptor beta chains from one sample, sequenced in a study of neurological immune-mediated disorders. TCRdb used MiXCR to reprocess the 5' RACE reads, holding one entry per CDR3 protein. Of about 31,000 distinct CDR3 sequences in the sample, 13% were seen once. Sequencing input: CD4+ T cells from blood. These receptors were taken from a female donor with HTLV-1-associated myelopathy (HAM/TSP). The CDR3 runs from the conserved cysteine through the conserved F or W. Each record gives: D gene, clone size, J gene, V gene, CDR3 protein, CDR3 DNA. The D gene is left open where the match is weak. Only some rows state a clone size, as once, few, many or a class for expanded clones.

d_call: TRBD1; clone_size: many; j_call: TRBJ1-1; v_call: TRBV3-1; cdr3_aa: CASRDRGSDTEAFF; cdr3_nt: TGTGCCAGCCGGGACAGGGGGTCGGACACTGAAGCTTTCTTT
d_call: NA; clone_size: once; j_call: TRBJ2-1; v_call: TRBV20-1; cdr3_aa: CSAPTAEVGGGDEQFF; cdr3_nt: TGCAGTGCTCCCACTGCGGAGGTAGGGGGCGGGGATGAGCAGTTCTTC
d_call: TRBD2; clone_size: many; j_call: TRBJ2-3; v_call: TRBV3-1; cdr3_aa: CASSQGLAGGPGTDTQYF; cdr3_nt: TGTGCCAGCAGCCAAGGGTTAGCGGGGGGGCCGGGCACAGATACGCAGTATTTT
d_call: TRBD1; clone_size: many; j_call: TRBJ2-5; v_call: TRBV7-2; cdr3_aa: CASSRDRQETQYF; cdr3_nt: TGTGCCAGCAGCCGGGACAGACAAGAGACCCAGTACTTC
d_call: NA; clone_size: NA; j_call: TRBJ2-2; v_call: TRBV7-2; cdr3_aa: CASSLAYLAGELFF; cdr3_nt: TGTGCCAGCAGCTTAGCCTACCTGGCCGGGGAGCTGTTTTTT
d_call: NA; clone_size: many; j_call: TRBJ2-1; v_call: TRBV5-1; cdr3_aa: CASSLGQGGGNEQFF; cdr3_nt: TGCGCCAGCAGCTTGGGGCAGGGAGGAGGGAATGAGCAGTTCTTC
d_call: NA; clone_size: few; j_call: TRBJ2-1; v_call: TRBV5-1; cdr3_aa: CASSLDQPYNEQFF; cdr3_nt: TGCGCCAGCAGCTTGGACCAGCCGTACAATGAGCAGTTCTTC
d_call: TRBD1; clone_size: NA; j_call: TRBJ2-5; v_call: TRBV28; cdr3_aa: CASSFVNRGQETQYF; cdr3_nt: TGTGCCAGCAGTTTCGTGAACAGGGGCCAAGAGACCCAGTACTTC
d_call: TRBD1; clone_size: NA; j_call: TRBJ1-2; v_call: TRBV5-1; cdr3_aa: CASSSGQGINYGYTF; cdr3_nt: TGCGCCAGCAGCTCCGGACAGGGCATTAACTACGGCTACACCTTC
d_call: NA; clone_size: NA; j_call: TRBJ2-5; v_call: TRBV15; cdr3_aa: CATSRDLLGGETQYF; cdr3_nt: TGTGCCACCAGCAGAGATCTCCTAGGGGGGGAGACCCAGTACTTC
d_call: TRBD1; clone_size: many; j_call: TRBJ1-1; v_call: TRBV5-1; cdr3_aa: CASSVGQGSTEAFF; cdr3_nt: TGCGCCAGCAGCGTGGGACAGGGTTCCACTGAAGCTTTCTTT
d_call: TRBD1; clone_size: NA; j_call: TRBJ1-4; v_call: TRBV29-1; cdr3_aa: CSVEGQGGHEKLFF; cdr3_nt: TGCAGCGTTGAAGGGCAGGGGGGTCATGAAAAACTGTTTTTT
d_call: NA; clone_size: many; j_call: TRBJ2-5; v_call: TRBV5-1; cdr3_aa: CASTVYGGVGETQYF; cdr3_nt: TGCGCCAGCACCGTATATGGCGGGGTGGGAGAGACCCAGTACTTC
d_call: NA; clone_size: many; j_call: TRBJ1-5; v_call: TRBV20-1; cdr3_aa: CSAGGGVGNGNQPQHF; cdr3_nt: TGCAGTGCTGGGGGGGGGGTAGGGAATGGCAATCAGCCCCAGCATTTT
d_call: NA; clone_size: many; j_call: TRBJ2-7; v_call: TRBV6-5; cdr3_aa: CASSHEGSHEQYF; cdr3_nt: TGTGCCAGCAGTCACGAGGGCTCGCACGAGCAGTACTTC
d_call: TRBD1; clone_size: many; j_call: TRBJ1-1; v_call: TRBV5-1; cdr3_aa: CASSSDRGPLNTEAFF; cdr3_nt: TGCGCCAGCAGCTCAGACAGGGGACCCCTGAACACTGAAGCTTTCTTT
d_call: TRBD1; clone_size: many; j_call: TRBJ2-4; v_call: TRBV7-2; cdr3_aa: CASSPPGTGGNIQYF; cdr3_nt: TGTGCCAGCAGCCCCCCCGGGACAGGGGGGAACATTCAGTACTTC
d_call: TRBD1; clone_size: many; j_call: TRBJ1-1; v_call: TRBV10-3; cdr3_aa: CAISELTGGSDTEAFF; cdr3_nt: TGTGCCATCAGTGAGCTTACAGGGGGCTCGGACACTGAAGCTTTCTTT
d_call: TRBD2; clone_size: many; j_call: TRBJ2-5; v_call: TRBV5-4; cdr3_aa: CASSRGLTPQETQYF; cdr3_nt: TGTGCCAGCAGCAGGGGACTAACCCCCCAAGAGACCCAGTACTTC
d_call: NA; clone_size: NA; j_call: TRBJ2-5; v_call: TRBV29-1; cdr3_aa: CSVPSKGGGETQYF; cdr3_nt: TGCAGCGTCCCGTCGAAGGGGGGGGGAGAGACACAGTACTTC
d_call: TRBD1; clone_size: many; j_call: TRBJ1-2; v_call: TRBV10-2; cdr3_aa: CASSETGTAHGYTF; cdr3_nt: TGCGCCAGCAGTGAGACCGGGACAGCCCATGGCTACACCTTC
d_call: TRBD2; clone_size: many; j_call: TRBJ2-5; v_call: TRBV3-1; cdr3_aa: CASSQGLAGVAETQYF; cdr3_nt: TGTGCCAGCAGCCAGGGACTAGCGGGAGTTGCAGAGACCCAGTACTTC
d_call: NA; clone_size: medium-sized; j_call: TRBJ1-1; v_call: TRBV5-1; cdr3_aa: CASSLGAEGEAFF; cdr3_nt: TGCGCCAGCAGCTTGGGGGCAGAGGGTGAAGCTTTCTTT
d_call: NA; clone_size: many; j_call: TRBJ2-3; v_call: TRBV20-1; cdr3_aa: CSAPLGGAPGTDTQYF; cdr3_nt: TGCAGTGCCCCTCTCGGGGGCGCCCCGGGCACAGATACGCAGTATTTT
d_call: NA; clone_size: many; j_call: TRBJ2-7; v_call: TRBV6-6; cdr3_aa: CASSYISQEPNYEQYF; cdr3_nt: TGTGCCAGCAGTTACATTTCTCAGGAACCCAACTACGAGCAGTACTTC
d_call: NA; clone_size: many; j_call: TRBJ2-2; v_call: TRBV7-3; cdr3_aa: CASSSYLATGTGELFF; cdr3_nt: TGTGCCAGCAGCTCTTATCTAGCGACTGGCACCGGGGAGCTGTTTTTT
d_call: NA; clone_size: many; j_call: TRBJ2-3; v_call: TRBV29-1; cdr3_aa: CSSRRTPRDTQYF; cdr3_nt: TGCAGCTCACGAAGGACCCCGAGAGATACGCAGTATTTT
d_call: TRBD1; clone_size: NA; j_call: TRBJ2-7; v_call: TRBV5-1; cdr3_aa: CVNSLGTGSYEQYF; cdr3_nt: TGCGTCAACAGCCTCGGGACAGGGTCCTACGAGCAGTACTTC
d_call: NA; clone_size: many; j_call: TRBJ2-3; v_call: TRBV20-1; cdr3_aa: CSARDPTGTDTQYF; cdr3_nt: TGCAGTGCTAGAGATCCTACAGGGACAGATACGCAGTATTTT
d_call: NA; clone_size: NA; j_call: TRBJ1-6; v_call: TRBV20-1; cdr3_aa: CSATGREDPSPLHF; cdr3_nt: TGCAGTGCCACCGGCCGGGAAGACCCTTCACCCCTCCACTTT
d_call: TRBD1; clone_size: NA; j_call: TRBJ2-7; v_call: TRBV6-5; cdr3_aa: CASSHQYRGGYEQYF; cdr3_nt: TGTGCCAGCAGCCACCAGTACAGGGGTGGCTACGAGCAGTACTTC
d_call: NA; clone_size: many; j_call: TRBJ2-5; v_call: TRBV3-1; cdr3_aa: CASSARGGKTQYF; cdr3_nt: TGTGCCAGCAGCGCTCGGGGTGGAAAGACCCAGTACTTC
d_call: NA; clone_size: many; j_call: TRBJ1-2; v_call: TRBV29-1; cdr3_aa: CSVRDFNYGYTF; cdr3_nt: TGCAGCGTCCGGGACTTCAACTATGGCTACACCTTC
d_call: NA; clone_size: many; j_call: TRBJ2-3; v_call: TRBV6-5; cdr3_aa: CASSPSRQGRTDTQYF; cdr3_nt: TGTGCCAGCAGCCCCTCTCGGCAGGGGCGCACAGATACGCAGTATTTT
d_call: NA; clone_size: NA; j_call: TRBJ2-1; v_call: TRBV11-2; cdr3_aa: CASSPGTPSFSEQFF; cdr3_nt: TGTGCCAGCAGCCCAGGGACCCCCTCTTTCTCGGAGCAGTTCTTC
d_call: NA; clone_size: once; j_call: TRBJ1-5; v_call: TRBV28; cdr3_aa: CASSIPTGHPQHF; cdr3_nt: TGTGCCAGCAGTATACCTACTGGGCATCCCCAGCATTTT
d_call: TRBD1; clone_size: many; j_call: TRBJ1-2; v_call: TRBV5-1; cdr3_aa: CASSSRTGWSNYGYTF; cdr3_nt: TGCGCCAGCAGCTCTCGGACAGGGTGGAGTAACTATGGCTACACCTTC
d_call: TRBD1; clone_size: many; j_call: TRBJ2-5; v_call: TRBV3-1; cdr3_aa: CASSPTGGRGTQYF; cdr3_nt: TGTGCCAGCAGCCCAACAGGGGGCCGAGGGACCCAGTACTTC
d_call: TRBD1; clone_size: many; j_call: TRBJ1-1; v_call: TRBV5-1; cdr3_aa: CASSLVDREATEAFF; cdr3_nt: TGCGCCAGCAGCTTGGTAGACAGGGAGGCCACTGAAGCTTTCTTT
d_call: NA; clone_size: many; j_call: TRBJ2-1; v_call: TRBV7-2; cdr3_aa: CASSLALIRGAGYNEQFF; cdr3_nt: TGTGCCAGCAGCTTAGCGTTGATAAGGGGGGCAGGGTACAATGAGCAGTTCTTC
d_call: NA; clone_size: many; j_call: TRBJ1-2; v_call: TRBV4-2; cdr3_aa: CASSRDSTYGYTF; cdr3_nt: TGTGCCAGCAGCCGAGACAGTACCTATGGCTACACCTTC
d_call: NA; clone_size: many; j_call: TRBJ1-1; v_call: TRBV4-1; cdr3_aa: CASSQDPFNTEAFF; cdr3_nt: TGCGCCAGCAGCCAAGACCCCTTTAATACTGAAGCTTTCTTT
d_call: NA; clone_size: many; j_call: TRBJ2-5; v_call: TRBV3-1; cdr3_aa: CASSPRLGGETQYF; cdr3_nt: TGTGCCAGCAGCCCTCGACTAGGGGGTGAGACCCAGTACTTC
d_call: NA; clone_size: medium-sized; j_call: TRBJ2-6; v_call: TRBV7-9; cdr3_aa: CASSPEVGEVSSGANVLTF; cdr3_nt: TGTGCCAGCAGCCCCGAAGTCGGGGAGGTTAGCTCTGGGGCCAACGTCCTGACTTTC
d_call: TRBD2; clone_size: many; j_call: TRBJ2-1; v_call: TRBV20-1; cdr3_aa: CSAWTSGGGRDEQFF; cdr3_nt: TGCAGTGCTTGGACTAGCGGGGGGGGCCGGGATGAGCAGTTCTTC
d_call: NA; clone_size: many; j_call: TRBJ1-2; v_call: TRBV7-2; cdr3_aa: CASSLLGQGSGYTF; cdr3_nt: TGTGCCAGCAGCTTATTAGGGCAGGGGAGTGGCTACACCTTC
d_call: NA; clone_size: many; j_call: TRBJ2-2; v_call: TRBV2; cdr3_aa: CASTSSGHGELFF; cdr3_nt: TGTGCCAGCACCTCCTCGGGGCACGGGGAGCTGTTTTTT
d_call: NA; clone_size: many; j_call: TRBJ1-5; v_call: TRBV20-1; cdr3_aa: CSASSNRYSNQPQHF; cdr3_nt: TGCAGTGCTAGTAGTAACAGGTATAGCAATCAGCCCCAGCATTTT
d_call: TRBD2; clone_size: many; j_call: TRBJ2-3; v_call: TRBV11-2; cdr3_aa: CASSLSGLAGALTDTQYF; cdr3_nt: TGTGCCAGCAGCTTATCTGGACTAGCGGGAGCCCTCACAGATACGCAGTATTTT
d_call: TRBD2; clone_size: NA; j_call: TRBJ2-5; v_call: TRBV7-2; cdr3_aa: CARSLEISGGRETQYF; cdr3_nt: TGTGCCAGAAGCTTAGAAATATCGGGGGGGCGGGAGACCCAGTACTTC
d_call: NA; clone_size: many; j_call: TRBJ1-1; v_call: TRBV5-1; cdr3_aa: CASSLRDKNTEAFF; cdr3_nt: TGCGCCAGCAGCCTTCGTGATAAGAACACTGAAGCTTTCTTT
d_call: NA; clone_size: many; j_call: TRBJ2-1; v_call: TRBV30; cdr3_aa: CAWSVDGTKNNEQFF; cdr3_nt: TGTGCCTGGAGTGTAGACGGGACAAAAAACAATGAGCAGTTCTTC
d_call: TRBD1; clone_size: many; j_call: TRBJ2-2; v_call: TRBV2; cdr3_aa: CASTHGQGSGELFF; cdr3_nt: TGTGCCAGCACACACGGACAGGGCTCCGGGGAGCTGTTTTTT
d_call: NA; clone_size: many; j_call: TRBJ2-5; v_call: TRBV18; cdr3_aa: CASSLDPGETQYF; cdr3_nt: TGTGCCAGCTCACTCGACCCGGGGGAAACCCAGTACTTC
d_call: NA; clone_size: many; j_call: TRBJ2-7; v_call: TRBV24-1; cdr3_aa: CATSDLSGEQYF; cdr3_nt: TGTGCCACCAGTGATTTATCCGGGGAGCAGTACTTC
d_call: TRBD1; clone_size: many; j_call: TRBJ2-3; v_call: TRBV10-3; cdr3_aa: CAISGPGQGTDTQYF; cdr3_nt: TGTGCCATCAGCGGGCCGGGACAGGGAACAGATACGCAGTATTTT
d_call: NA; clone_size: many; j_call: TRBJ1-5; v_call: TRBV28; cdr3_aa: CASSSGGSNQPQHF; cdr3_nt: TGTGCCAGCAGTTCTGGGGGGAGCAATCAGCCCCAGCATTTT
d_call: TRBD1; clone_size: many; j_call: TRBJ2-2; v_call: TRBV5-1; cdr3_aa: CASSLALGQSTGELFF; cdr3_nt: TGCGCCAGCAGCTTGGCCTTGGGACAGTCCACCGGGGAGCTGTTTTTT
d_call: TRBD1; clone_size: many; j_call: TRBJ1-5; v_call: TRBV27; cdr3_aa: CASSSGQGAFNQPQHF; cdr3_nt: TGTGCCAGCAGTTCGGGACAGGGGGCGTTTAATCAGCCCCAGCATTTT